This is a list of T cell receptor beta chains from one sample in a study of cytomegalovirus exposure and HLA in healthy donors. TCRdb's table, derived via immunoSEQ multiplex PCR, lists solely in-frame clones and lacks some. The sample records 110,000 or so clones, about four fifths being singletons. The specimen was PBMCs. The receptors come from a middle-aged woman in good health and CMV-seronegative. Both conserved end residues are part of each CDR3. Expanded clones get a size class; other rows say once, few or many, or leave the size out.

clone size	V gene	J gene	CDR3 protein
once	TRBV7-9	TRBJ1-1	CASTGQTGTEAFF
NA	TRBV7-6	TRBJ2-7	CASSLAVRTEQYF
once	TRBV4-1	TRBJ2-3	CASSPYHSGRAPDTQYF
NA	TRBV29-1	TRBJ2-5	CSAVSGGSPEETQYF
NA	TRBV13	TRBJ2-7	CASSHGTVHEQYF
NA	TRBV5-1	TRBJ1-5	CASSSSRGVIHFLGIPNSNQPQHF
NA	TRBV4-2	TRBJ2-3	CASSPQDRAPTDTQYF
NA	TRBV27	TRBJ1-1	CASSLQGQFRAEAFF
NA	TRBV7-9	TRBJ2-1	CASSLVAGMGEQFF
NA	TRBV28	TRBJ1-2	CASSVRGNGYTF
few	TRBV7-9	TRBJ2-6	CASIWGGSGANVLTF
NA	TRBV5-8	TRBJ1-2	CASGGQGASSYGYTF
NA	TRBV18	TRBJ1-2	CASSPSVLTPNYGYTF